This TCR beta chain was recorded in a study of PD-1 blockade in classical Hodgkin lymphoma. Study-level information: Patients in the cohort were put on intravenous nivolumab, 3 mg/kg every 2 weeks.

The method was immunoSEQ multiplex PCR; TCRdb's version includes in-frame clones alone and lacks a portion of them. Of roughly 13,000 clones in the sample, 70% to 85% were seen once. To note about this clone: The target antigen is unknown.

The CDR3 loop spans 13 amino acids. The ends lost 6 bases at V and 11 bases at J; junction bases unmatched: 7. Per the germline V gene, CDR1 is MNHEY and CDR2 is SVGAGI. Study-wide points: Although disease activity or prior therapy may be involved, causes of the repertoire differences remain undefined. Diminished baseline TCR diversity has been reported in newly diagnosed patients relative to healthy donors. The study found complete responders had baseline diversity similar to newly diagnosed patients.

Documented time point: cycle 4 day 1 (C4D1), after 6 weeks of nivolumab. Every patient was affected by relapse after autologous stem cell transplantation, while exposure to brentuximab vedotin was not uniform. The CD4+ T cells used were purified from thawed PBMCs through magnetic negative selection. The input for sequencing was CD4+ T cells from blood, taken before the fourth cycle of nivolumab. This receptor was taken from a human donor with classical Hodgkin lymphoma. The gene calls are TRBV6-5 and TRBJ2-5; TRBD1 matches at 12 bases. For the CDR3, the DNA is TGTGCCAGCAGAGCCGGGACAGGGGGCAAGCAGTACTTC. This encodes CASRAGTGGKQYF.